Following are 26 T cell receptor beta chains from one sample sequenced in a study of Graves' ophthalmopathy and Graves' hyperthyroidism. Amplification targeted the TCR beta CDR3 regions, with RNA transcripts as the source material. First-round RT-PCR employed HTBI primers, with a second-round multiplex PCR after it. TCRdb analysed the multiplex PCR reads with MiXCR anew, one entry per CDR3 protein. The data contain around 1.1 million distinct CDR3 sequences, about 40% of them singletons. The material sequenced was peripheral blood or thyroid tissue (not recorded which). Receptor source: an adult man with Graves' hyperthyroidism.

Only a few counts were recorded for this clonotype. V is TRBV30 and J is TRBJ1-2; D ambiguous. The CDR3 consists of 13 residues. V shed 2 bases and J shed 4 bases, with 11 bases lying between them. Germline V gene data show CDR1 as GTSNPN and CDR2 as SVGIG (reference sequence). The CDR3 sequence: CAWSPSYGYGYTF. CDR3 DNA: TGTGCCTGGAGTCCGAGTTACGGCTATGGCTACACCTTC.

The chain has TRBV19 and TRBJ2-5, with 11 bases identical to TRBD1. The junction had 7 bases not matched to a gene; V was cut back by 8 bases and J by 5 bases. The germline gives CDR1 LNHDA, CDR2 SQIVND (reference sequence). There are 14 residues in the CDR3. This CDR3 reads CASSRTGGAETQYF. Here the CDR3 DNA reads TGTGCCAGTTCTCGGACAGGGGGCGCGGAGACCCAGTACTTC.

This clonotype appeared once. This chain uses TRBV10-3 with TRBJ1-2, with 7 positions matching TRBD1. The CDR3 loop spans 13 amino acids. CDR1 is ENHRY, CDR2 SYGVKD, per germline. The J segment lost 8 bases and the V segment lost 10 bases, leaving 13 bases of the junction unmatched. As DNA, the CDR3 is TGTGCCAGCACCAAAACAGGGGCTAGGGGCTACACCTTC. It encodes CASTKTGARGYTF.

With regard to this clonotype: One base away lies a much larger clone, so this may be a sequencing read error. This chain uses TRBV20-1 with TRBJ2-7, with D uncertain. Germline V gene data show CDR1 as DFQATT and CDR2 as SNEGSKA (reference sequence). The CDR3 totals 15 residues. Trimming pared 0 bases from V and 3 bases from J, leaving 15 bases between. As DNA, the CDR3 is TGCAGTGCTAGAGATCTGAGGACCACCTACTACGAGCAGTACTTC. It yields the protein CSARDLRTTYYEQYF.

The chain recombines TRBV10-2 with TRBJ1-2, with D unresolved. The germline V gene has CDR1 WSHSY and CDR2 SAAADI. This CDR3 has 14 amino acids. Trimming removed 4 bases at V and 2 bases at J, with 11 bases between. The CDR3 region has the DNA TGCGCCAGCAGTGCCGGACTAGCGAACTATGGCTACACCTTC. Translated, it gives CASSAGLANYGYTF.

V usage is TRBV10-3 and J usage is TRBJ1-5; 9 bases align to TRBD1. The CDR3 covers 14 residues. The J segment lost 11 bases and the V segment lost 2 bases, leaving 7 bases of the junction unmatched. CDR1 and CDR2 (germline): ENHRY, SYGVKD. In DNA, the CDR3 is TGTGCCATCAGTGAGCACAGGGGGCAAGAGACCCAGCATTTT. The encoded protein is CAISEHRGQETQHF.

This clonotype was counted many times. V usage is TRBV5-1 and J usage is TRBJ2-5; D is ambiguous. Trimming took off 0 bases at V and 7 bases at J, with 4 bases between the two ends. Germline CDR1 and CDR2: SGHRS and YFSETQ. This CDR3 is built from 11 residues. CDR3: CASSLDVTQYF. CDR3 nucleotide sequence: TGCGCCAGCAGCTTGGATGTGACCCAGTACTTC.

The CDR3 here is CASSIGGLDTEAFF. In nucleotides, the CDR3 is TGTGCCAGCAGCATAGGGGGGCTGGACACTGAAGCTTTCTTT. The chain carries TRBV11-2 and TRBJ1-1, with D possibly TRBD1 on 6 matching bases. Trimming removed 5 bases from V and 3 bases from J, with 13 bases in between. CDR1 and CDR2 from the germline V gene are SGHAT and FQNNGV. The CDR3 has 14 amino acids.

This clonotype was detected ten times or more. This sequence joins TRBV11-2 and TRBJ1-5; D may be TRBD1 (5 bases). The CDR3 sequence is 15 residues long. CDR1 and CDR2 (germline): SGHAT, FQNNGV. V gave up 1 base and J gave up 10 bases, with 17 bases separating them. CDR3 in amino acids: CASSLGLGGDPPQHF. CDR3 in DNA: TGTGCCAGCAGCTTAGGGTTGGGAGGGGATCCACCCCAGCATTTT. The whole variable domain, remainder taken from reference TRBV11-2 and TRBJ1-5, is EAGVAQSPRYKIIEKRQSVAFWCNPISGHATLYWYQQILGQGPKLLIQFQNNGVVDDSQLPKDRFSAERLKGVDSTLKIQPAKLEDSAVYLCASSLGLGGDPPQHFGDGTRLSIL.

This clonotype has ten or more counts. V is TRBV11-2 and J is TRBJ2-2; D might be TRBD2 (5 bases). Germline CDR1 is SGHAT and CDR2 is FQNNGV. V dropped 5 bases and J dropped 4 bases, with 14 bases sitting between them. The CDR3 runs 15 residues. The DNA of the CDR3 is TGTGCCAGCAGCCCCACGGGATCCGGCACCGGGGAGCTGTTTTTT. Translated, it gives CASSPTGSGTGELFF.

In regard to this clonotype: It may be a read error: a sequence one base away is much more abundant. The gene calls are TRBV9 and TRBJ1-1; D possibly corresponds to TRBD1 (6 bases). The CDR3 contains 14 residues. The V gene's germline CDR1 is SGDLS and CDR2 YYNGEE. V was cut by 0 bases and J by 4 bases, with 10 bases left in between. This CDR3 is CASSVEGGATEAFF. The CDR3 bases are TGTGCCAGCAGCGTAGAGGGGGGTGCCACTGAAGCTTTCTTT.

The genes are TRBV7-2 and TRBJ1-5; no definite D call. V lost 5 bases to trimming and J lost 14 bases, with 16 bases between them. There are 12 residues in the CDR3. The germline CDR1 and CDR2 sequences are SGHTA and FQGNSA. CDR3 sequence: CASSQVGKHEHF. Written as DNA, the CDR3 is TGTGCCAGCAGCCAAGTGGGGAAGCACGAGCATTTT.

In its sample, this clonotype was seen many times. At one end, the junction sequence differs from germline, possibly due to a read error. This chain uses TRBV2 with TRBJ2-5; the D is unclear. Germline V gives CDR1 SNHLY, CDR2 FYNNEI. The length of the CDR3 is 11 residues. The CDR3 is CASRRQGTQYF. Here the CDR3 DNA reads TGTGCCAGCAGGCGCCAAGGGACCCAGTACTTC.

The V call is TRBV30, the J call TRBJ1-2, with D possibly TRBD1 on 6 matching bases. Germline lookup yields CDR1 GTSNPN and CDR2 SVGIG (reference sequence). Trimming removed 8 bases at V and 9 bases at J, with 16 bases between. The CDR3 is 11 residues long. CDR3 sequence: CAEGGGRRYTF. The CDR3 DNA sequence: TGTGCCGAGGGGGGCGGGAGGCGCTACACCTTC.

The chain couples TRBV5-1 to TRBJ2-7; perhaps TRBD2 as D (5 bases). Per germline, CDR1 SGHRS and CDR2 YFSETQ. The CDR3 contains 15 residues. V was shortened by 4 bases and J by 0 bases, with 14 bases between the two germline ends. CDR3 DNA sequence: TGCGCCAGCAGCGGCCTTGGACTGGGCTCCTACGAGCAGTACTTC. As protein: CASSGLGLGSYEQYF.

The rearrangement uses TRBV12-3 or TRBV12-4 and TRBJ1-2; D uncertain. V shed 7 bases and J shed 7 bases, with 16 bases lying between them. This CDR3 spans 13 amino acids. The CDR3: CASTSTEAGGYTF. CDR3 coding DNA: TGTGCCAGCACCTCGACCGAAGCCGGTGGCTACACCTTC.

This clonotype was picked up many times. The V call is TRBV4-1, the J call TRBJ2-7, with D perhaps matching TRBD2 (5 bases). V was pared by 2 bases and J by 3 bases, with 11 bases between. The CDR3 runs to 14 residues. The V gene's germline CDR1 is MGHRA and CDR2 YSYEKL. The CDR3 protein is CASSQSVGNYEQYF. The CDR3 coding sequence is TGCGCCAGCAGCCAAAGTGTCGGGAACTACGAGCAGTACTTC.

To note about this clonotype: The germline gene is not matched at one end of the junction; a read error may be the cause. The chain couples TRBV5-1 to TRBJ1-1; TRBD1 agrees at 7 bases. CDR3 length: 16 amino acids. CDR1 and CDR2 from the germline V gene are SGHRS and YFSETQ. The CDR3 DNA is TGTGCCAGCAGCAGGGGGAGGGACACAATAAACACTGAAGCTTTCTTT. Translating gives CASSRGRDTINTEAFF.

Ten or more counts support this clonotype. This chain connects TRBV10-3 to TRBJ1-6; TRBD1 matches at 7 bases. The ends lost 0 bases at V and 4 bases at J; junction bases unmatched: 3. This CDR3 is 16 amino acids long. Germline V CDR1 and CDR2: ENHRY, SYGVKD. DNA for the CDR3: TGTGCCATCAGTGAGTCAGGGGGCGCTTATAATTCACCCCTCCACTTT. This gives the protein CAISESGGAYNSPLHF.

This clonotype was seen a single time. This chain links TRBV7-2 with TRBJ2-3, with D tentatively TRBD2 (5 bases). Germline CDR1 reads SGHTA; CDR2 reads FQGNSA. The CDR3 runs 15 residues. Deletions cut 4 bases from V and 1 base from J, with 12 bases between. Here the CDR3 DNA reads TGTGCCAGCAGCTCGAGGGCTACCCGCACAGATACGCAGTATTTT. Protein: CASSSRATRTDTQYF. Drawing the rest from reference TRBV7-2 and TRBJ2-3, the complete variable domain is GAGVSQSPSNKVTEKGKDVELRCDPISGHTALYWYRQSLGQGLEFLIYFQGNSAPDKSGLPSDRFSAERTGGSVSTLTIQRTQQEDSAVYLCASSSRATRTDTQYFGPGTRLTVL.

This clonotype was observed a few times. The chain links TRBV6-5 to TRBJ2-5; the D is unclear. Trimming shortened V by 5 bases and J by 7 bases, and 14 bases separated the two germline ends. The CDR3 length is 13 residues. Germline CDR1 and CDR2: MNHEY and SVGAGI. The CDR3 nucleotides read TGTGCCAGCAGTATTCAGGTGTCCGGGACCCAGTACTTC. It codes for CASSIQVSGTQYF.

Concerning this clonotype: Since a much larger clone is just one base distant, this may be a read error. The rearrangement joins TRBV7-9 to TRBJ1-4; D ambiguous. This CDR3 region has 15 residues. Germline loops: CDR1 SEHNR, CDR2 FQNEAQ (reference sequence). CDR3 sequence (DNA): TGTGCCGGCAGCTCCACGTTGGGCCGCAATGAAAAACTGTTTTTT. Protein product: CAGSSTLGRNEKLFF. The full variable domain, with the rest looked up from reference TRBV7-9 and TRBJ1-4, is DTGVSQNPRHKITKRGQNVTFRCDPISEHNRLYWYRQTLGQGPEFLTYFQNEAQLEKSRLLSDRFSAERPKGSFSTLEIQRTEQGDSAMYLCAGSSTLGRNEKLFFGSGTQLSVL.

The V and J genes are TRBV14 and TRBJ1-1; D is unclear. V lost 11 bases and J lost 2, with 15 bases in between. This CDR3 is built from 13 residues. Germline CDR1 is SGHDN and CDR2 is FVKESK. CDR3 nucleotide sequence: TGTGCCTGGAGTGGTGAAATCAACACTGAAGCTTTCTTT. As protein: CAWSGEINTEAFF.

The table lists this clonotype with a few counts. V is TRBV5-8 and J is TRBJ1-1, with D tentatively TRBD1 (6 bases). There are 15 residues in the CDR3. Germline V lookup: CDR1 SGHTS, CDR2 YDEGEE. V lost 3 bases and J 4 bases, leaving 16 bases between the germline ends. CDR3 residues: CASSSGRGLGTEAFF. CDR3 nucleotides: TGTGCCAGCAGCTCGGGCCGGGGGCTGGGCACTGAAGCTTTCTTT. Based on the CDR3 plus reference TRBV5-8 and TRBJ1-1, the full variable domain is EAGVTQSPTHLIKTRGQQATLRCSPISGHTSVYWYQQALGLGLQFLLWYDEGEERNRGNFPPRFSGRQFPNYSSELNVNALELEDSALYLCASSSGRGLGTEAFFGQGTRLTVV.

V is TRBV4-1 and J is TRBJ2-6; D not resolved. The germline V gene encodes CDR1 MGHRA and CDR2 YSYEKL. The CDR3 length is 16 residues. Trimming cost V 2 bases and J 1 base, with 9 bases left between them. The CDR3 nucleotides read TGCGCCAGCAGCCAATTATTATTATCTGGGGCCAACGTCCTGACTTTC. Translating gives CASSQLLLSGANVLTF.

This chain connects TRBV3-1 to TRBJ1-2; D may be TRBD1 (5 bases). Looked up from germline, CDR1 is LGHDT and CDR2 is YNNKEL (reference sequence). The CDR3 has 12 residues. Trimming cost V 8 bases and J 5 bases, with 12 bases left between them. The CDR3 nucleotides are TGTGCCAGCCGGAAAGAGGGGTATGGCTACACCTTC. Its protein is CASRKEGYGYTF.